This T cell receptor beta chain was observed in a study of cytotoxic CD8 clonotypes in ibrutinib-treated CLL. Background on the study: Response samples came after a median 12 months of treatment, range 6 to 36.

V lost 2 bases to trimming and J lost 8 bases; unmatched junction nucleotides: 8. CDR1 and CDR2 (germline): MNHEY, SVGAGI. The CDR3 is 16 amino acids. Data came from immunoSEQ multiplex PCR; TCRdb stores just in-frame clones and leaves some out. The data hold approximately 100,000 clones, with roughly three quarters observed a single time. The sample here was PBMCs, taken after 24 months of ibrutinib treatment. This sequence joins TRBV6-5 and TRBJ2-1; the match to TRBD2 covers 11 bases. This sequence originates from a human donor with chronic lymphocytic leukemia. Written as DNA, the CDR3 is TGTGCCAGCAGTTACCAACTTCCTAGCGGGGGGCATGAGCAGTTCTTC. It is translated as CASSYQLPSGGHEQFF.